This T cell receptor (beta chain) was profiled in a study of T cell responses to AZD1222 COVID-19 vaccine. Regarding the study as a whole: Only a handful of AZD1222 recipients, more than five in all, had baseline seropositivity.

Turning to this clone: The antigen remains unidentified.

The CDR3 runs to 14 residues. V lost 6 bases, J lost 4 bases, and 3 bases stayed unmatched. Germline V lookup: CDR1 LNHDA, CDR2 SQIVND (reference sequence). Method: immunoSEQ multiplex PCR; TCRdb's copy keeps in-frame clones and lacks some. The table includes 120,000 to 150,000 clones, 88% detected once. This sample comprised peripheral blood, obtained on day 0 of AZD1222 vaccination. This receptor was obtained from an adult in good health. The chain employs TRBV19 and TRBJ2-5, with 12 bases matching TRBD2. The CDR3 nucleotides read TGTGCCAGTAGCATGACTAGCGGGAGAGAGACCCAGTACTTC. It is translated as CASSMTSGRETQYF.